This is a list of T cell receptor beta chains from one sample in a study of T cells in Graves' hyperthyroidism and ophthalmopathy. TCRdb re-called the multiplex PCR reads through MiXCR, storing one row per CDR3 protein. The sample lists hundreds of thousands of distinct CDR3 sequences; 14% were seen once. Sequenced sample: blood. The receptors here all came from a woman between 18 and 29 years old with Graves' hyperthyroidism. The CDR3 runs from the conserved cysteine through the conserved F or W.

>14|TRBV2|TRBJ2-2
CASSRDSGTGELFF
>16|TRBV20-1|TRBJ2-1
CSAESMRLAEYNEQFF
>16|TRBV20-1|TRBJ2-3
CSARDVTKGNTDTQYF
>14|TRBV12-3/TRBV12-4|TRBJ2-3
CASKGRPSHDTQYF
>15|TRBV28|TRBJ2-7
CASSPPTSGSYEQYF
>16|TRBV5-6|TRBJ1-5
CASSIGDSYSNQPQHF
>12|TRBV20-1|TRBJ2-1
CSARVRNYEQFF
>13|TRBV20-1|TRBJ2-3
CSAKSGPTDTQYF
>14|TRBV28|TRBJ1-1
CASSKLQGGTEAFF
>16|TRBV7-9|TRBJ2-1
CASSLAGTSGSNEQFF
>16|TRBV30|TRBJ2-7
CAWSELAAWTSYEQYF
>14|TRBV27|TRBJ2-7
CASREAGASYEQYF
>14|TRBV10-2|TRBJ2-1
CASRAGLASETQFF
>15|TRBV6-1|TRBJ2-7
CASSTDSSYSYEQYF
>15|TRBV28|TRBJ2-7
CASSLRAGVGYEQYF
>19|TRBV29-1|TRBJ2-6
CSVSDLGVPGTYGANVLAF
>18|TRBV28|TRBJ2-7
CASSVGGGWGGGTYEQYF
>11|TRBV2|TRBJ2-7
CASNMEGRQYF
>16|TRBV5-1|TRBJ2-7
CASSLDGPPLSYEQYF
>16|TRBV5-1|TRBJ1-2
CASSLEGRGGLYGYTF
>11|TRBV29-1|TRBJ1-2
CSVEWFYGYTF
>15|TRBV28|TRBJ2-5
CASRPTGRLGETQYF
>15|TRBV11-2|TRBJ2-1
CASSLELAGINEQFF
>15|TRBV14|TRBJ2-3
CASSHEAVGTDTQYF
>14|TRBV27|TRBJ2-7
CASSFLGLPYEQYF
>13|TRBV12-3/TRBV12-4|TRBJ2-1
CASSFSLRNEQFF
>13|TRBV20-1|TRBJ2-1
CSARQGNYNEQFF
>16|TRBV24-1|TRBJ2-1
CATSDVMGLAPHEQFF
>15|TRBV14|TRBJ2-2
CASSQDRERGGELFF